A single sample is the source of the 32 T cell receptor beta chains below, sequenced in a study of shared clonotypes between healthy human individuals. Profiling relied on immunoSEQ multiplex PCR, and the TCRdb table lists in-frame clones only, not all of them. The sample has some 1,600,000 clones, 95% to 99% seen once; the top ten hold about 0.4%. Sequenced sample: naive CD4+ T cells sorted from blood. Noted subset: CD45RA+ positively selected. Source of these receptors: a man aged 25 to 45 in good health.

This CDR3 is CASSLQGRRYEQYF. The DNA for the CDR3 is TGTGCCAGCAGCCTACAGGGGCGGCGCTACGAGCAGTACTTC. V gene TRBV5-8 combines with J gene TRBJ2-7; TRBD1 matches at 7 bases. The germline V gene encodes CDR1 SGHTS and CDR2 YDEGEE. The CDR3 contains 14 residues. The V and J ends lost 4 bases and 3 bases, in that order; junction bases with no gene match: 7.

The J gene is TRBJ2-1, the V gene TRBV15; 12 bases map to TRBD2. Trimming cost V 6 bases and J 8 bases; bases outside gene matches: 5. The CDR3 extends over 14 amino acids. CDR1 LNHNV and CDR2 YYDKDF come from the germline V gene (reference sequence). The CDR3 is CATRRLAGVYEQFF. The CDR3 nucleotides are TGTGCCACCAGAAGACTAGCGGGAGTCTATGAGCAGTTCTTC.

The gene calls are TRBV20-1 and TRBJ2-1; 7 nucleotides match TRBD2. After removal of 5 bases from V and 15 bases from J, the junction contained 7 bases not matched to a gene. Germline CDR1 reads DFQATT; CDR2 reads SNEGSKA (reference sequence). The CDR3 is 10 amino acids. CDR3 coding DNA: TGCAGTGCTCCCGGGACTAACGTGTTCTTC. The encoded protein is CSAPGTNVFF.

The V and J genes are TRBV5-5 and TRBJ2-1, with TRBD2 identical over 15 bases. Germline lookup yields CDR1 SGHKS and CDR2 YYEKEE (reference sequence). The CDR3 extends over 17 amino acids. The J segment lost 9 bases and the V segment lost 1 base, leaving 8 bases of the junction unmatched. The CDR3 is CASSLTQGLAGGPEQFF. The DNA for the CDR3 is TGTGCCAGCAGCTTGACTCAGGGACTAGCGGGAGGTCCTGAGCAGTTCTTC. The full variable domain, in which reference TRBV5-5 and TRBJ2-1 provide the parts outside the CDR3, is DAGVTQSPTHLIKTRGQQVTLRCSPISGHKSVSWYQQVLGQGPQFIFQYYEKEERGRGNFPDRFSARQFPNYSSELNVNALLLGDSALYLCASSLTQGLAGGPEQFFGPGTRLTVL.

This sequence joins TRBV14 and TRBJ2-3, with D unresolved. The CDR3 is 14 residues long. V gave up 1 base and J gave up 4 bases, with 9 bases separating them. CDR1 is SGHDN, CDR2 FVKESK, per germline. The CDR3 here is CASSQVLVPDTQYF. The CDR3 nucleotides are TGTGCCAGCAGCCAAGTGCTAGTCCCAGATACGCAGTATTTT.

The chain is built from TRBV9 and TRBJ2-5; the D gene could be TRBD1 or TRBD2 (5 bases each). V was trimmed by 3 bases and J by 0 bases, leaving 12 bases between them. CDR3 length: 15 residues. Germline values: CDR1 SGDLS, CDR2 YYNGEE. This CDR3 reads CASSARGDYQETQYF. The CDR3 DNA is TGTGCCAGCAGCGCGAGGGGCGACTACCAAGAGACCCAGTACTTC.

The V call is TRBV28, the J call TRBJ1-2, with TRBD1 as a possible D gene (6 bases). This CDR3 contains 12 residues. Germline loops: CDR1 MDHEN, CDR2 SYDVKM. Trimming stripped 2 bases from V and 10 bases from J, with 11 bases between. Here the CDR3 reads CASSLNLGAYTF. The CDR3 coding sequence is TGTGCCAGCAGTTTAAATCTGGGGGCCTACACCTTC.

The gene calls are TRBV6-1 and TRBJ2-7; D gene unclear. V lost 11 bases and J 3 bases, leaving 20 bases between the germline ends. The V gene's germline CDR1 is MNHNS and CDR2 SASEGT. The CDR3 covers 14 residues. CDR3 bases: TGTGCCGGATCCAGAAGGGTCGCGGACTACGAGCAGTACTTC. Residues: CAGSRRVADYEQYF.

The J gene is TRBJ2-5, the V gene TRBV11-2; perhaps TRBD1 as D (6 bases). This CDR3 region has 15 residues. Germline assignment: CDR1 SGHAT and CDR2 FQNNGV. With 1 base removed from V and 5 bases from J, the gap between germline ends came to 14 bases. The CDR3 spells CASSLGGHNGETQYF. The CDR3 DNA follows: TGTGCCAGCAGCTTAGGGGGACATAATGGGGAGACCCAGTACTTC.

The gene calls are TRBV5-4 and TRBJ2-7; D is unresolved. Trimming removed 5 bases from V and 3 bases from J, with 15 bases in between. CDR1 and CDR2 from the germline V gene are SGHNT and YYREEE (reference sequence). This CDR3 is 14 amino acids long. CDR3 DNA: TGTGCCAGCAGGAACCAAGGTAGCAACTACGAGCAGTACTTC. It codes for CASRNQGSNYEQYF.

The chain couples TRBV19 to TRBJ2-1; TRBD2 aligns across 9 bases. Trimming at V came to 7 bases and at J to 8 bases, leaving 12 bases not matched to a gene. The V gene's germline CDR1 is LNHDA and CDR2 SQIVND (reference sequence). The CDR3 contains 15 residues. The CDR3 sequence: CASTRVGTSNDEQFF. CDR3 nucleotide sequence: TGTGCCAGTACAAGGGTCGGGACTAGCAACGATGAGCAGTTCTTC.

This clone was seen only a few times. The V gene is TRBV18, the J gene TRBJ2-2, with 10 bases fitting TRBD2. The CDR3 totals 15 residues. The ends lost 3 bases at V and 6 bases at J; junction bases unmatched: 4. The germline gives CDR1 KGHSH, CDR2 LQKENI. CDR3 bases: TGTGCCAGCTCACCGAGACTAGCGGGCGCCGGGGAGCTGTTTTTT. Its translation is CASSPRLAGAGELFF.

The DNA of the CDR3 is TGTGCCAGCAGCCTTCCTAGCGGGAGGATCTACGAGCAGTACTTC. It translates to CASSLPSGRIYEQYF. The chain employs TRBV5-4 and TRBJ2-7; 11 bases fit TRBD2. The CDR3 is made up of 15 amino acids. The J segment lost 3 bases and the V segment lost 4 bases, leaving 6 bases of the junction unmatched. Per germline, CDR1 SGHNT and CDR2 YYREEE (reference sequence).

V usage is TRBV7-2 and J usage is TRBJ1-4, with TRBD1 matching 7 bases. Trimming removed 3 bases from V and 11 bases from J; junction bases left unmatched: 12. CDR1 is SGHTA, CDR2 FQGNSA, per germline. This CDR3 spans 15 amino acids. This CDR3 reads CASSLTGTSEGKLFF. As DNA, the CDR3 is TGTGCCAGCAGCTTGACAGGGACGAGTGAGGGGAAACTGTTTTTT.

CDR3 region: CASRGGQALDTQYF. In nucleotides, the CDR3 is TGCGCCAGCAGAGGAGGGCAGGCCCTAGATACGCAGTATTTT. This chain connects TRBV5-1 to TRBJ2-3, with D possibly matching TRBD2 (6 bases). Trimming pared 5 bases from V and 5 bases from J, leaving 15 bases between. CDR3 size: 14 residues. The germline V gene encodes CDR1 SGHRS and CDR2 YFSETQ. Filled out from reference TRBV5-1 and TRBJ2-3, the complete variable domain reads KAGVTQTPRYLIKTRGQQVTLSCSPISGHRSVSWYQQTPGQGLQFLFEYFSETQRNKGNFPGRFSGRQFSNSRSEMNVSTLELGDSALYLCASRGGQALDTQYFGPGTRLTVL.

The chain couples TRBV4-3 to TRBJ1-4; D is ambiguous. Germline-derived CDR1 and CDR2 are LGHNA and YSLEER. Trimming took 4 bases from V and 4 from J, leaving 13 bases between them. The CDR3 spans 15 residues. CDR3 region: CASSPLGPINEKLFF. CDR3 in DNA: TGCGCCAGCAGCCCCCTGGGCCCAATTAATGAAAAACTGTTTTTT.

The gene calls are TRBV7-8 and TRBJ1-1; D is unresolved. CDR1 and CDR2 from the germline V gene are SGHVS and FQNEAQ. CDR3 length equals 14 residues. The V end was cut by 1 base, the J end by 1 base, with 7 bases between. CDR3: CASSLVGENTEAFF. In DNA, the CDR3 is TGTGCCAGCAGCTTAGTGGGCGAGAACACTGAAGCTTTCTTT.

The genes are TRBV28 and TRBJ2-7, with D maybe TRBD2 (6 bases). Germline CDR1 is MDHEN and CDR2 is SYDVKM. This CDR3 has 13 amino acids. V was clipped by 9 bases and J by 3 bases, with 15 bases between them. The chain's CDR3 is CASSRDPSYEQYF. Here the CDR3 DNA reads TGTGCCAGTTCGCGGGACCCCAGCTACGAGCAGTACTTC.

The CDR3 spells CASAASGRWGQEDTGELFF. The CDR3 nucleotides are TGTGCCAGCGCGGCTAGCGGGAGATGGGGTCAGGAGGACACCGGGGAGCTGTTTTTT. The chain is built from TRBV2 and TRBJ2-2, with 10 bases that match TRBD2. Losses at the gene ends were 8 bases for V and 3 bases for J; bases not matched to a gene: 18. The CDR3 is 19 residues long. CDR1 is SNHLY and CDR2 is FYNNEI in the germline V gene. Variable domain in full (rest from reference TRBV2 and TRBJ2-2): EPEVTQTPSHQVTQMGQEVILRCVPISNHLYFYWYRQILGQKVEFLVSFYNNEISEKSEIFDDQFSVERPDGSNFTLKIRSTKLEDSAMYFCASAASGRWGQEDTGELFFGEGSRLTVL.

CDR3 coding DNA: TGTGCCAGCAGCCGTTCCCCCGACAGGGTGTATGGCTACACCTTC. Residues: CASSRSPDRVYGYTF. The V call is TRBV11-2, the J call TRBJ1-2, with 7 bases matching TRBD1. The CDR3 runs 15 residues. Germline V gene sequence: CDR1 SGHAT, CDR2 FQNNGV. The V and J ends lost 5 bases and 5 bases, in that order; junction bases with no gene match: 11.

This sequence joins TRBV27 and TRBJ2-3; D unclear. V lost 4 bases and J 0 bases, leaving 17 bases between the germline ends. The CDR3 runs 17 residues. Germline lookup yields CDR1 MNHEY and CDR2 SMNVEV (reference sequence). Here the CDR3 DNA reads TGTGCCAGCAGTTCCTCCCAACTATTGACTAGCACAGATACGCAGTATTTT. Its protein product is CASSSSQLLTSTDTQYF.

The chain has TRBV5-1 and TRBJ2-3, with D unresolved. V was cut by 0 bases and J by 2 bases, with 7 bases left in between. Germline V gene lookup returns CDR1 SGHRS and CDR2 YFSETQ. The CDR3 runs to 14 residues. This CDR3 reads CASSLASPTDTQYF. CDR3 nucleotides: TGCGCCAGCAGCTTGGCCAGCCCCACAGATACGCAGTATTTT.

The genes are TRBV15 and TRBJ2-2, with 8 bases aligning to TRBD1. The germline gives CDR1 LNHNV, CDR2 YYDKDF (reference sequence). V lost 9 bases, J lost 6 bases, and 9 bases stayed unmatched. The CDR3 consists of 14 residues. CDR3 in DNA: TGTGCCACTGCGGCGGGACAGGCGTCCGGGGAGCTGTTTTTT. Its protein product is CATAAGQASGELFF.

The genes are TRBV6-5 and TRBJ1-4, with 10 positions matching TRBD1. V was clipped by 11 bases and J by 4 bases; unmatched bases: 10. The CDR3 is 15 residues long. Germline V gene sequence: CDR1 MNHEY, CDR2 SVGAGI. The CDR3 region has the DNA TGTGCCTCTTCGAGGAGGGACAGGGGTAATGAAAAACTGTTTTTT. Its translation: CASSRRDRGNEKLFF.

The CDR3 loop reads CASRTSGRFTDTQYF. In nucleotides, the CDR3 is TGTGCCAGCAGAACTAGCGGGAGATTCACAGATACGCAGTATTTT. The chain links TRBV5-8 to TRBJ2-3; TRBD2 agrees at 11 bases. With 5 bases clipped from V and 2 bases from J, the junction kept 4 bases outside the gene matches. The CDR3 consists of 15 residues. CDR1 and CDR2 from the germline V gene are SGHTS and YDEGEE.

This chain uses TRBV27 with TRBJ1-1, with D uncertain. The CDR3 is made up of 14 amino acids. Germline-derived CDR1 and CDR2 are MNHEY and SMNVEV (reference sequence). Deletions cut 5 bases from V and 5 bases from J, with 15 bases between. The CDR3 loop reads CASSPLTMRTEAFF. The CDR3 coding sequence is TGTGCCAGCAGTCCACTTACAATGAGGACTGAAGCTTTCTTT.

The rearrangement uses TRBV10-2 and TRBJ2-2; 9 nucleotides line up with TRBD2. From germline, CDR1 is WSHSY and CDR2 SAAADI. V was clipped by 4 bases and J by 4 bases; unmatched bases: 7. CDR3 length equals 16 residues. CDR3 in DNA: TGCGCCAGCAGTGTCACTAGCGGGCTGGGCACCGGGGAGCTGTTTTTT. This translates into CASSVTSGLGTGELFF.

This clone showed up just once. The chain joins TRBV11-2 to TRBJ1-5, with D perhaps TRBD1 (6 bases). This CDR3 contains 19 residues. Germline V gene data show CDR1 as SGHAT and CDR2 as FQNNGV. V dropped 1 base and J dropped 2 bases, with 21 bases sitting between them. CDR3 region: CASSLVSRGYSGGNQPQHF. In nucleotides, the CDR3 is TGTGCCAGCAGCTTAGTGTCCCGGGGTTACTCAGGGGGCAATCAGCCCCAGCATTTT.

The rearrangement links TRBV19 to TRBJ1-3; 11 bases match TRBD1. The V segment lost 8 bases and the J segment 2 bases; nucleotides outside the gene matches: 5. CDR1 LNHDA and CDR2 SQIVND come from the germline V gene (reference sequence). The CDR3 has 15 amino acids. In nucleotides, the CDR3 is TGTGCCAGTGGAGGACAGGGGGCTGCTGGAAACACCATATATTTT. It translates to CASGGQGAAGNTIYF.

The chain links TRBV11-2 to TRBJ2-1; 7 bases are a match to TRBD1. The CDR3 extends over 14 amino acids. The trim removed 6 bases at V and 4 bases at J, leaving 6 bases unmatched. In germline, CDR1 is SGHAT, CDR2 FQNNGV. CDR3 nucleotides: TGTGCCAGCAGACCAGGGGGATTTTACAATGAGCAGTTCTTC. It codes for CASRPGGFYNEQFF.

A single count supports this clone. The V call is TRBV10-3, the J call TRBJ1-2, with a possible D match to TRBD1 (5 bases). CDR3 size: 14 residues. Germline V gene data show CDR1 as ENHRY and CDR2 as SYGVKD. The V end was cut by 3 bases, the J end by 3 bases, with 11 bases between. The CDR3 coding sequence is TGTGCCATCAGTGACTACGGGACTGACTATGGCTACACCTTC. Translated, it gives CAISDYGTDYGYTF.

The rearrangement joins TRBV27 to TRBJ2-3; 10 positions match TRBD1. Germline CDR1 MNHEY, CDR2 SMNVEV (reference sequence). The CDR3 is 13 amino acids. Losses at the gene ends were 8 bases for V and 8 bases for J; bases not matched to a gene: 7. The CDR3, as DNA: TGTGCCAGCCGCCGGGACAGGGGTCGTACGCAGTATTTT. Translation gives CASRRDRGRTQYF.